The 15 T cell receptor beta chains in this list originate from one sample, sequenced in a study of blood T cell repertoires in COVID-19. Here immunoSEQ multiplex PCR was the method, and the copy in TCRdb shows in-frame clones only, minus some. Counted here are over 250,000 clones, 80% to 90% occurring once; the ten biggest clones make up around 4.1%. The sample was PBMCs or T cells enriched from blood (not recorded which). The receptors derive from a man under 40 with acute COVID-19.

In its sample, this clone was seen once. A read error may produce the germline difference seen at one junction end. This chain connects TRBV5-1 to TRBJ2-2; D may be TRBD1 (7 bases). CDR1 and CDR2 (germline): SGHRS, YFSETQ. CDR3 size: 13 residues. The CDR3 DNA reads TGTGCCAGCAGCCAGGGGGGAACCGGGGAGCTGTTTTTT. Its protein is CASSQGGTGELFF.

This chain uses TRBV24-1 with TRBJ1-5; D ambiguous. CDR1 is KGHDR, CDR2 SFDVKD, per germline. The germline V and J ends were trimmed by 1 base and 1 base, with 4 bases remaining between them. There are 14 residues in the CDR3. CDR3 amino acids: CATSDLASNQPQHF. CDR3 nucleotide sequence: TGTGCCACCAGTGATTTAGCCAGCAATCAGCCCCAGCATTTT.

V usage is TRBV5-1 and J usage is TRBJ2-1; a weak D match, TRBD2 (7 bases). The CDR3 spans 15 residues. V shed 5 bases and J shed 5 bases, with 17 bases lying between them. Germline CDR1 reads SGHRS; CDR2 reads YFSETQ. The DNA for the CDR3 is TGCGCCAGCAGTGGGGGGGCCACGTCTAACAATGAGCAGTTCTTC. Amino acid sequence: CASSGGATSNNEQFF. The entire variable domain, with the rest obtained from reference TRBV5-1 and TRBJ2-1, is as follows: KAGVTQTPRYLIKTRGQQVTLSCSPISGHRSVSWYQQTPGQGLQFLFEYFSETQRNKGNFPGRFSGRQFSNSRSEMNVSTLELGDSALYLCASSGGATSNNEQFFGPGTRLTVL.

The rearrangement links TRBV3-1 (or the pseudogene TRBV3-2) to TRBJ1-2; no clear D. V gave up 2 bases and J gave up 4 bases, with 14 bases separating them. This CDR3 is built from 15 residues. The V gene's germline CDR1 is LGHDT and CDR2 YNNKEL (reference sequence). CDR3 DNA sequence: TGTGCCAGCAGCCAAATCGATCTGGCTCGCTATGGCTACACCTTC. This gives the protein CASSQIDLARYGYTF.

The chain combines TRBV3-1 (or the pseudogene TRBV3-2) with TRBJ2-3, with 13 positions matching TRBD2. The junction had 10 bases not matched to a gene; V was cut back by 3 bases and J by 4 bases. Germline loops: CDR1 LGHDT, CDR2 YNNKEL (reference sequence). This CDR3 spans 18 amino acids. CDR3 DNA: TGTGCCAGCAGCCAGAAACTAGCGGGAGGGCTCTCCGCAGATACGCAGTATTTT. Its translation: CASSQKLAGGLSADTQYF.

The V and J genes are TRBV11-3 and TRBJ2-3; D not resolved. The germline gives CDR1 SGHNT, CDR2 YENEEA. The CDR3 is made up of 11 amino acids. Trimming left V 11 bases short and J 6 bases short, with 12 bases between. The CDR3 nucleotides are TGTGCCGTTCGGGTGGGTGATACGCAGTATTTT. Amino acid sequence: CAVRVGDTQYF.

The V call is TRBV9, the J call TRBJ2-3; 8 bases are a match to TRBD2. The germline CDR1 and CDR2 sequences are SGDLS and YYNGEE. This CDR3 spans 17 amino acids. V dropped 0 bases and J dropped 4; count of bases not matched to a gene: 10. The CDR3 loop is CASSVEGASGYPDTQYF. CDR3 coding DNA: TGTGCCAGCAGCGTAGAAGGCGCTAGCGGGTACCCAGATACGCAGTATTTT.

In nucleotides, the CDR3 is TGTGCCAGCAGCCCACAGGGCGGGAGGGCCGGGGAGACCCAGTACTTC. Protein product: CASSPQGGRAGETQYF. V and J are TRBV7-9 and TRBJ2-5; 9 nucleotides agree with TRBD2. Germline loops: CDR1 SEHNR, CDR2 FQNEAQ (reference sequence). This CDR3 contains 16 residues. Losses at the gene ends were 5 bases for V and 5 bases for J; bases not matched to a gene: 12.

This chain uses TRBV19 with TRBJ2-3; 8 bases are shared with TRBD1. Germline trimming cut 5 bases from V and 0 bases from J; bases unmatched to any gene: 7. The CDR3 length is 16 residues. Germline assignment: CDR1 LNHDA and CDR2 SQIVND (reference sequence). The CDR3 DNA sequence: TGTGCCAGTAGTGCGGACAGGGTGATTAGCACAGATACGCAGTATTTT. It specifies CASSADRVISTDTQYF. Variable domain in full (rest from reference TRBV19 and TRBJ2-3): DGGITQSPKYLFRKEGQNVTLSCEQNLNHDAMYWYRQDPGQGLRLIYYSQIVNDFQKGDIAEGYSVSREKKESFPLTVTSAQKNPTAFYLCASSADRVISTDTQYFGPGTRLTVL.

The chain employs TRBV3-1 (or the pseudogene TRBV3-2) and TRBJ2-3, with D possibly being TRBD1 (6 bases). CDR3 length equals 15 residues. Germline V lookup: CDR1 LGHDT, CDR2 YNNKEL (reference sequence). V was shortened by 5 bases and J by 1 base, with 13 bases between the two germline ends. CDR3 nucleotide sequence: TGTGCCAGCAGCTATACAGGGCTGGGCACAGATACGCAGTATTTT. It codes for CASSYTGLGTDTQYF.

The rearrangement joins TRBV5-5 to TRBJ1-4; no firm D call. CDR3 length: 12 residues. Per germline, CDR1 SGHKS and CDR2 YYEKEE (reference sequence). The V end lost 3 bases, the J end lost 5 bases, and 5 bases lay between the germline ends. The CDR3 reads CASSSQNEKLFF. CDR3 bases: TGTGCCAGCAGCTCCCAGAATGAAAAACTGTTTTTT.

The chain carries TRBV7-3 and TRBJ2-2, with 9 bases fitting TRBD2. Unmatched junction bases numbered 6, after V lost 2 bases and J lost 5 bases. Germline V gene sequence: CDR1 SGHTA, CDR2 FQGTGA. The length of the CDR3 is 16 residues. For the CDR3, the DNA is TGTGCCAGCAGCTTAGGGGGTCTAGCGGGAACCGGGGAGCTGTTTTTT. This sequence encodes CASSLGGLAGTGELFF.

This clone came up a few times. CDR3 residues: CASRGGSEREQFF. Here the CDR3 DNA reads TGTGCCAGCAGAGGGGGTAGCGAGAGGGAGCAGTTCTTC. This rearrangement joins TRBV9 to TRBJ2-1, with a weak D call TRBD1 (6 bases). Germline values: CDR1 SGDLS, CDR2 YYNGEE. The germline V and J ends were trimmed by 5 bases and 10 bases, with 16 bases remaining between them. This CDR3 has 13 amino acids.

This chain joins TRBV7-2 and TRBJ2-5; 13 bases are a match to TRBD2. Looked up from germline, CDR1 is SGHTA and CDR2 is FQGNSA. The trim removed 6 bases at V and 5 bases at J, leaving 6 bases unmatched. The CDR3 has 15 residues. The DNA for the CDR3 is TGTGCCAGCAGTCCGGGACTAGCGGGACGCGAGACCCAGTACTTC. Residues: CASSPGLAGRETQYF.

This chain connects TRBV27 to TRBJ2-1; 8 positions agree with TRBD1. CDR1 MNHEY and CDR2 SMNVEV come from the germline V gene (reference sequence). With V trimmed by 6 bases and J by 4 bases, 8 bases remained unmatched. The CDR3 totals 15 residues. CDR3: CASRLDRGFYNEQFF. The CDR3 nucleotides read TGTGCCAGCAGACTAGACAGGGGTTTTTACAATGAGCAGTTCTTC.